The sequence of this T cell receptor (beta chain) was determined in a study of human T cells and chemical hapten exposure. The germline gives CDR1 SGHAT, CDR2 FQDESV (reference sequence). Losses at the gene ends were 4 bases for V and 1 base for J; bases not matched to a gene: 4. There are 17 residues in the CDR3. TCRdb independently ran MiXCR on the RACE reads; one entry per CDR3 protein. The sample contains 300,000 to 350,000 distinct CDR3 sequences, roughly 6.9% of which appear only once. This clonotype has ten or more counts. The time point denotes: patch test 1, 2 weeks after DPC sensitization. Treatment described: therapeutic diphenylcyclopropenone sensitization with weekly scalp DPC.

The chain joins TRBV11-1 to TRBJ2-3; 14 bases line up with TRBD2. This TCR was sampled from a woman between 18 and 29 years old with alopecia areata. Some clones in this sample may be carry-over from other donors' samples. The sample was whole blood, taken in connection with sensitization to the hapten diphenylcyclopropenone (DPC). The CDR3 DNA follows: TGTGCCAGCAGCTCAGGACTAGCGGGAGGAGGCACAGATACGCAGTATTTT. This translates into CASSSGLAGGGTDTQYF.